This T cell receptor (beta chain) emerged from a study of blood T cell repertoires in COVID-19. Looking at the study overall: Acute and convalescent COVID-19 specimens originated in the United States, Italy and Spain.

The CDR3 extends over 14 amino acids. Assay: immunoSEQ multiplex PCR; the TCRdb copy retains only in-frame clones and omits some. The sample holds around 200,000 clones, approximately 86% seen once. This clone was observed a handful of times. This receptor was taken from a man between 18 and 35 years old with acute COVID-19. V gene TRBV21-1 combines with J gene TRBJ1-1. TRBV21-1 is assigned pseudogene status. Source material: PBMCs or T cells enriched from blood (not recorded which). Here the CDR3 reads CASSNGLPPPEAFF. CDR3 DNA: TGTGCCAGCAGCAACGGGTTACCCCCCCCTGAAGCTTTCTTT.